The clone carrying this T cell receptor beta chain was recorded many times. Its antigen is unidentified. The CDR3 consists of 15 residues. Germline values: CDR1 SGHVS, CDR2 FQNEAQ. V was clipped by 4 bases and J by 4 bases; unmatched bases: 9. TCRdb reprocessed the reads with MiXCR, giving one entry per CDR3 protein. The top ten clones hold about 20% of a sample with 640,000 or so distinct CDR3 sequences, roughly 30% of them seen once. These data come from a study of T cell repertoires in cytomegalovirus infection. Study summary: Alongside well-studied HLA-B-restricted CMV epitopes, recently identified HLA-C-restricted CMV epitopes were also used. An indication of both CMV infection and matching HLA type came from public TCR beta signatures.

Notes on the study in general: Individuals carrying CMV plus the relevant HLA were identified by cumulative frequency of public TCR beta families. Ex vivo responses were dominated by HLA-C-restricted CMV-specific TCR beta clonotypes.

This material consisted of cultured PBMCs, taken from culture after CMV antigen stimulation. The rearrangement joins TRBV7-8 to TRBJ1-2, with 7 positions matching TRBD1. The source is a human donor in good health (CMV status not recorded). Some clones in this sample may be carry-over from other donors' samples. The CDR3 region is CASSSTGTTGYGYTF. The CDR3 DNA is TGTGCCAGCAGCTCGACAGGGACTACCGGCTATGGCTACACCTTC. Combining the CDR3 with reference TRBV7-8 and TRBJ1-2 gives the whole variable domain GAGVSQSPRYKVAKRGQDVALRCDPISGHVSLFWYQQALGQGPEFLTYFQNEAQLDKSGLPSDRFFAERPEGSVSTLKIQRTQQEDSAVYLCASSSTGTTGYGYTFGSGTRLTVV.